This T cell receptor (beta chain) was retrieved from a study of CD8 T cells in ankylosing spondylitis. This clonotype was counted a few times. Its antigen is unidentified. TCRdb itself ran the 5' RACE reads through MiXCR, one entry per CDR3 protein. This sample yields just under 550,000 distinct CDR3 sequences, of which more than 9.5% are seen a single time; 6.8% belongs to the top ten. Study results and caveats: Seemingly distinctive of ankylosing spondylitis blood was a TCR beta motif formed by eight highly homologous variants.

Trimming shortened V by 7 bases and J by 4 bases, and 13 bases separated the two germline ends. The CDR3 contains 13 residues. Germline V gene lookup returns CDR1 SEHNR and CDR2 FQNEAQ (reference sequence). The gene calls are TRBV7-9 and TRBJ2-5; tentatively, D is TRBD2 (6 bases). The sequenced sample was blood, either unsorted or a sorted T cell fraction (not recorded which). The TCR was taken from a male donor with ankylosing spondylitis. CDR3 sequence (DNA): TGTGCCAGCATAATCTTGGGAGGAGAGACCCAGTACTTC. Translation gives CASIILGGETQYF.